This T cell receptor beta chain originates from a study of shared clonotypes between healthy human individuals. The naive CD8 subset, CD45RO-negative cells positively selected for CCR7, excluded terminally differentiated effector memory CD45RA+ cells. Germline V gene sequence: CDR1 LNHDA, CDR2 SQIVND (reference sequence). Trimming took 3 bases from V and 0 from J, leaving 9 bases between them. The CDR3 totals 14 residues. On this clone itself: What it binds is unknown.

Repertoires were generated with immunoSEQ multiplex PCR, while TCRdb's copy carries only in-frame clones and drops some. The repertoire holds about 2 million clones, with just under 95% as singletons. Findings of the study overall: Generally, naive subsets came out with larger estimated richness than memory subsets. With few donors, the genetic and exposure-history diversity represented was limited.

Material for sequencing was naive CD8+ T cells sorted from blood. This clonotype was sampled from a man younger than 30 in good health. J is TRBJ2-7 and V is TRBV19; weak D call: TRBD1 (5 bases). CDR3 amino acids: CASSIGAISYEQYF. The DNA of the CDR3 is TGTGCCAGTAGTATTGGGGCGATCTCCTACGAGCAGTACTTC. The full variable domain, rest sourced from reference TRBV19 and TRBJ2-7, is DGGITQSPKYLFRKEGQNVTLSCEQNLNHDAMYWYRQDPGQGLRLIYYSQIVNDFQKGDIAEGYSVSREKKESFPLTVTSAQKNPTAFYLCASSIGAISYEQYFGPGTRLTVT.